This TCR beta chain originates from a study of blood T cell repertoires in COVID-19 (dated by TCRdb to 2020 to 2022). For context, the study as a whole: Samples from collaborators originated in the United States, Italy and Spain and spanned both the acute and convalescent phases of COVID-19. Samples came from the ongoing ImmuneRACE study (first 160 participants) plus 1,254 subjects from 6 global collaborators. A de-identified subject ID, COVID-19 status, age in years and sex were almost always included in the sample metadata. The dataset comprised deeply sampled blood TCRbeta repertoires from subjects exposed to, actively infected with, or recovered from COVID-19. The material from the prospective study consisted of cDNA or gDNA derived from T cells, B-cell-depleted T cells, or PBMCs. The repertoires were made available in a free public database intended to serve as a resource for research on the immune response to SARS-CoV-2. Where available, HLA class I and class II types were taken from metadata supplied by the sample provider and were not determined by assay-based typing.

Participants in the prospective study were enrolled through a virtual design, were aged roughly 18 to 90 years, and lived in about two dozen United States geographic areas. In the prospective study, participants were assigned to cohorts based on the clinical history participants reported in a screening survey and a study questionnaire. For ImmuneRACE Cohort 3, a participant was defined as recovered based on two consecutive negative NP/OP PCR tests, clearance by a healthcare professional, or resolution of symptoms. In the prospective study, whole blood, serum and a nasopharyngeal or oropharyngeal swab were collected from each participant by mobile phlebotomists. Participants in the prospective study had the option to provide additional blood draws and questionnaires over an approximately 2-month period. Before DNA extraction, blood samples from the prospective study were shipped at room temperature or frozen.

TCRbeta CDR3 regions were amplified from genomic DNA using the immunoSEQ Assay, a bias-controlled multiplex PCR. The authors processed their data as follows. The number of nucleated cells in each sample was estimated from the amplification of reference gene primers within the assay. To quantify the absolute abundance of each unique TCRbeta CDR3 rearrangement, sequence reads were collapsed and filtered. For each sample, productive Simpson clonality was calculated as the square root of Simpson's diversity index over productive rearrangements. TCRdb mirrors the immuneACCESS table, restricted to in-frame sequences. Some clones are absent from its copies; in checked studies, under half trace to an unresolved V gene, and the reason for the others is unknown. The D gene and trimming were derived from the DNA, and the V and J assignments and clone size from that table. For this sample the table gives about 310,000 clones, of which roughly nine tenths were detected only once. Just under 9.5% of the sample is held by the ten biggest clonotypes.

Regarding this clone: Its antigen is still unknown. Base qualities are not recorded, but no much larger clone differs from it by a single base.

Summary of the overall study and its limitations: The quantity of clinical and demographic metadata differed by source and by participant and was supplied without curation.

Sequenced: PBMCs or T cells enriched from blood (not recorded which). The sequence was collected from a woman younger than 45 who had recovered from COVID-19.

The DNA sequence is TGTGCCAGCAGCTCGACTAACTACGAGCAGTACTTC. This sequence encodes CASSSTNYEQYF. The chain joins TRBV11-2 to TRBJ2-7; TRBD2 is a weak D gene call, 5 bases matching. CDR1 and CDR2, looked up from the germline V gene, are SGHAT and FQNNGV. The CDR3 runs 12 amino acids, cysteine and phenylalanine included. CDR3 DNA only is kept here, 36 bases in frame from base 1. V lost 4 bases and J lost 3 bases; the stretch between them is 7 bases long.